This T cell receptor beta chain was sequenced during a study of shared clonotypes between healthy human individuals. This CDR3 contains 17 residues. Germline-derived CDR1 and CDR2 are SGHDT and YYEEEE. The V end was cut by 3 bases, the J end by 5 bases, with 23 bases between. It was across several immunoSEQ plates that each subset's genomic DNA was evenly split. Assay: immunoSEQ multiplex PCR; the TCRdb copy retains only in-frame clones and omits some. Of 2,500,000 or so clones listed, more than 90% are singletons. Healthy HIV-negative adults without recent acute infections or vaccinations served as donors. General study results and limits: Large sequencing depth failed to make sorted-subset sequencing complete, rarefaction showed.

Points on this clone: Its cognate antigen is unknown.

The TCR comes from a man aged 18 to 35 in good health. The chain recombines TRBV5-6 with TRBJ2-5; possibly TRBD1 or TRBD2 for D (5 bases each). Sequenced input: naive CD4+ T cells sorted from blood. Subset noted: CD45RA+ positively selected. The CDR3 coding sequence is TGTGCCAGCAGCTCCGGGACGGAGAAGAGTGTGAATGAGACCCAGTACTTC. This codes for CASSSGTEKSVNETQYF.